This TCR beta chain was recorded in a study of cytomegalovirus exposure and HLA in healthy donors. PCR employed 60 Vbeta and 13 Jbeta primers. Libraries were prepared by immunoSEQ multiplex PCR; TCRdb keeps only in-frame clonotypes and omits some of them. The sample holds around 150,000 clones, 80% to 85% seen once. For this clone: Antigen: not known.

Study-level points and caveats: Sequencing depth roughly uniform across donors was assumed in presence/absence analyses.

Germline-derived CDR1 and CDR2 are MNHEY and SVGAGI. The CDR3 runs to 16 residues. V dropped 4 bases and J dropped 7; count of bases not matched to a gene: 4. The sequenced material came from PBMCs. The origin of this receptor is a male donor in good health and CMV-seropositive. The rearrangement uses TRBV6-5 and TRBJ2-1; 16 nucleotides line up with TRBD2. This CDR3 is CASSSPGLAGGNEQFF. The CDR3 region has the DNA TGTGCCAGCAGTTCGCCGGGACTAGCGGGAGGGAATGAGCAGTTCTTC.